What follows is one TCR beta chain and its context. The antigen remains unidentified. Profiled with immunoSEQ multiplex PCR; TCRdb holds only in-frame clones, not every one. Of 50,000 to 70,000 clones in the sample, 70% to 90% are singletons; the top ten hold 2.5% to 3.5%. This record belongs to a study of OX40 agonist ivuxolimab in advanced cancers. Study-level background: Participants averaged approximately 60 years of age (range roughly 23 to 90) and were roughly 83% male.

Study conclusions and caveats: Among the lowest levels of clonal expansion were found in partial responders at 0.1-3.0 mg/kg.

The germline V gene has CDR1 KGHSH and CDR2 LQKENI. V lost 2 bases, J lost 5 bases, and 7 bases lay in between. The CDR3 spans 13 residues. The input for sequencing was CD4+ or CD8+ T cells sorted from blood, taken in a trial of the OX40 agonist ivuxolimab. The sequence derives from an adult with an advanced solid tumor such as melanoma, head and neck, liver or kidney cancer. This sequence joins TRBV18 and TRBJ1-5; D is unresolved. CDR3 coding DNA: TGTGCCAGCTCACCAAATCAAGATCAGCCCCAGCATTTT. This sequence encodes CASSPNQDQPQHF. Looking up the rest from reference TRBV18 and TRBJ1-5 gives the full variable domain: NAGVMQNPRHLVRRRGQEARLRCSPMKGHSHVYWYRQLPEEGLKFMVYLQKENIIDESGMPKERFSAEFPKEGPSILRIQQVVRGDSAAYFCASSPNQDQPQHFGDGTRLSIL.